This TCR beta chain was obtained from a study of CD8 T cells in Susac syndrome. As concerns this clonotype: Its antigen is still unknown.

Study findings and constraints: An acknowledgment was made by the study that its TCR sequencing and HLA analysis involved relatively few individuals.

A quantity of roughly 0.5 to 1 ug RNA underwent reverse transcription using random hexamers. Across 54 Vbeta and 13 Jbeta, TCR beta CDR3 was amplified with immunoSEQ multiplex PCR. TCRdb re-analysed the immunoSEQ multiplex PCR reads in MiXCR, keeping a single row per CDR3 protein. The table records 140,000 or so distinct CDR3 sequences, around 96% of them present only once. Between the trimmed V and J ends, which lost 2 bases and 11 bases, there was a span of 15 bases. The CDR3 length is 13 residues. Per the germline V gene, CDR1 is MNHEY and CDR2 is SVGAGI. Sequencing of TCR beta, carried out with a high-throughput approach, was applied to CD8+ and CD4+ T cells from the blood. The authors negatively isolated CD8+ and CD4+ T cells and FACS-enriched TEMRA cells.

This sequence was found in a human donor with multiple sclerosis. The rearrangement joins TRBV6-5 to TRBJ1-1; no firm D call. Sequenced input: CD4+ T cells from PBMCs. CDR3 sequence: CASSYGDTTMAFF. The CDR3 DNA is TGTGCCAGCAGTTACGGTGATACAACAATGGCTTTCTTT.